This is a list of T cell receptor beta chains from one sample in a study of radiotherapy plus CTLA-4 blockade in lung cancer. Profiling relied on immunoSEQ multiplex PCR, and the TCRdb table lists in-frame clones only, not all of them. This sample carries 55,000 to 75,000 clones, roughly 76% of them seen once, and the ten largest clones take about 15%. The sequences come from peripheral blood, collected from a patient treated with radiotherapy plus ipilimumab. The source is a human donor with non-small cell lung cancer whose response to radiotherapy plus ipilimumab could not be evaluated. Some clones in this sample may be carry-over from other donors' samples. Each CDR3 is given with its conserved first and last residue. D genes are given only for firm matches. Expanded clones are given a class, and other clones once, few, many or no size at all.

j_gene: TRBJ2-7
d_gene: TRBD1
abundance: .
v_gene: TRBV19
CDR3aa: CASSRGQGAYEQYF
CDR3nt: TGTGCCAGTAGTCGGGGACAGGGGGCGTACGAGCAGTACTTC

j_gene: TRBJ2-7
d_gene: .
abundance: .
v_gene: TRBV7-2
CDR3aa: CASSSAYEQYF
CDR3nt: TGTGCCAGCAGCTCCGCCTACGAGCAGTACTTC

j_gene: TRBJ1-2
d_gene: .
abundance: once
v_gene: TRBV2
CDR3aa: CASSNRPGGYTF
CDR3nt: TGTGCCAGCAGTAATCGTCCCGGGGGCTACACCTTC

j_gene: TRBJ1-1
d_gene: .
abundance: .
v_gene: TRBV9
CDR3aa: CASSPSAVLKNTEAFF
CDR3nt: TGTGCCAGCAGCCCAAGCGCTGTTTTGAAGAACACTGAAGCTTTCTTT

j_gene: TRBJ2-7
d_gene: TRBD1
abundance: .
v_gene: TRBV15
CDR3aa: CATQKDRAYEQYF
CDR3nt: TGTGCCACCCAGAAGGACAGGGCCTACGAGCAGTACTTC

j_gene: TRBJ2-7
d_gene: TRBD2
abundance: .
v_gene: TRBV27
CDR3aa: CASSLGVRASGIIYEQYF
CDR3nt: TGTGCCAGCAGTTTAGGGGTCCGTGCTAGCGGGATTATCTACGAGCAGTACTTC

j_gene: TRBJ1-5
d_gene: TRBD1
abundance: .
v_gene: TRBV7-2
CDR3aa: CASSVDRVEQPQHF
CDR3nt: TGTGCCAGCAGCGTAGACAGGGTCGAGCAGCCCCAGCATTTT

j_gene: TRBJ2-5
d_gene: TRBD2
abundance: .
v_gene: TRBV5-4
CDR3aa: CASSLAGAGRETQYF
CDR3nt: TGTGCCAGCAGCTTGGCCGGAGCGGGACGAGAGACCCAGTACTTC

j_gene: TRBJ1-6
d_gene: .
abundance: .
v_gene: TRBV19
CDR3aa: CASSSPGDYNSPLHF
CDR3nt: TGTGCCAGTAGTTCCCCTGGAGATTATAATTCACCCCTCCACTTT

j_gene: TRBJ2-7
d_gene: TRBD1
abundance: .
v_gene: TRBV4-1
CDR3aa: CASSSKVGQGGYEQYF
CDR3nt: TGCGCCAGCAGCTCTAAAGTGGGACAGGGGGGCTACGAGCAGTACTTC

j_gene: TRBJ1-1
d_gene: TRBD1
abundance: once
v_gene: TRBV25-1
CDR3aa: CASSDPTGGADTEAFF
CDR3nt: TGTGCCAGCAGTGATCCTACAGGGGGCGCGGACACTGAAGCTTTCTTT

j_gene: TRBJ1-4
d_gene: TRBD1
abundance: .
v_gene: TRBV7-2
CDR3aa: CASSLGRDRVSNYNEKLFF
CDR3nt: TGTGCCAGCAGCTTAGGACGGGACAGGGTGTCTAACTACAATGAAAAACTGTTTTTT

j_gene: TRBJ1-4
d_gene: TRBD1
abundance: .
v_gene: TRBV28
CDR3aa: CASRPGTGVEKLFF
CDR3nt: TGTGCCAGCAGGCCTGGGACAGGGGTTGAAAAACTGTTTTTT

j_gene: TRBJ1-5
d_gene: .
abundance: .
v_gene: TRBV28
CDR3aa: CASSLVDQPQHF
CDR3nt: TGTGCCAGCAGTTTAGTAGATCAGCCCCAGCATTTT

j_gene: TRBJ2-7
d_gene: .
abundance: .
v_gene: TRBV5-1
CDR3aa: CASSIGSYEQYF
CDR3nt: TGCGCCAGCAGCATCGGGAGTTACGAGCAGTACTTC

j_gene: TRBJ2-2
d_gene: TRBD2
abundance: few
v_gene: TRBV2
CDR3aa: CASSEGLAGGDPGELFF
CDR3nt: TGTGCCAGCAGTGAGGGGTTAGCGGGGGGGGATCCCGGGGAGCTGTTTTTT

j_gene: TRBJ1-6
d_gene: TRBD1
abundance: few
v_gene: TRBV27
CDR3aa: CASSLGGSPLHF
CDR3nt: TGTGCCAGCAGCCTAGGGGGCTCACCCCTCCACTTT

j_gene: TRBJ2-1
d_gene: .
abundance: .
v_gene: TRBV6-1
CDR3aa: CASSRTWGSNNEQFF
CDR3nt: TGTGCCAGCAGCCGCACCTGGGGCTCTAACAATGAGCAGTTCTTC

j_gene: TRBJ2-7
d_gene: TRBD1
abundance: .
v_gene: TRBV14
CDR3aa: CASSKDRVSAYEQYF
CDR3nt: TGTGCCAGCAGTAAGGACAGGGTAAGCGCCTACGAGCAGTACTTC

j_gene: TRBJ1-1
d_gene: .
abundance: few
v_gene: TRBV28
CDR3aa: CASSTPLGGRVAFF
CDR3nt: TGTGCCAGCAGTACTCCCTTAGGGGGTCGGGTAGCTTTCTTT

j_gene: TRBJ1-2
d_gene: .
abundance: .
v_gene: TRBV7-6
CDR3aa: CASSEASTANYGYTF
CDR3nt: TGTGCCAGCAGCGAAGCGTCGACAGCTAACTATGGCTACACCTTC

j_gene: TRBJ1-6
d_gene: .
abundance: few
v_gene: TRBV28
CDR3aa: CASSYGTYNSPLHF
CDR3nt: TGTGCCAGCAGTTACGGGACCTATAATTCACCCCTCCACTTT

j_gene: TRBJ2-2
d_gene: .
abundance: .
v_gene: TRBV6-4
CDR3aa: CASNQGYGELFF
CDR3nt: TGTGCCAGCAATCAGGGGTACGGGGAGCTGTTTTTT

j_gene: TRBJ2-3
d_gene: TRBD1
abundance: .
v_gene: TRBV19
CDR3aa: CASSPRDRGRTDTQYF
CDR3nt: TGTGCCAGTAGCCCTCGGGACAGGGGAAGAACAGATACGCAGTATTTT

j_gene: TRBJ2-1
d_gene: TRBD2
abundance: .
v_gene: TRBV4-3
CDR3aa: CASSQGLAGNEQFF
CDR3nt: TGCGCCAGCAGCCAAGGACTAGCGGGGAATGAGCAGTTCTTC

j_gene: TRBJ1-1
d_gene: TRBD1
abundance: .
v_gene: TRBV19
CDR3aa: CASSMRTGALNTEAFF
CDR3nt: TGTGCCAGTAGTATGAGGACAGGGGCCCTGAACACTGAAGCTTTCTTT

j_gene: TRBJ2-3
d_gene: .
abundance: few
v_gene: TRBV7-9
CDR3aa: CASSLRFDRFTDTQYF
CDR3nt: TGTGCCAGCAGCTTAAGATTCGACAGATTCACAGATACGCAGTATTTT

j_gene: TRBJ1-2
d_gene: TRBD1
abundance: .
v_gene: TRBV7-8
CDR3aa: CASSTGGFGGYTF
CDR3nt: TGTGCCAGCAGCACAGGGGGATTCGGTGGCTACACCTTC

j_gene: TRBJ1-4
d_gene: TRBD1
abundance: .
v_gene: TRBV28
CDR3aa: CASSFQGAVEKLFF
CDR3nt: TGTGCCAGCAGTTTCCAGGGGGCGGTTGAAAAACTGTTTTTT

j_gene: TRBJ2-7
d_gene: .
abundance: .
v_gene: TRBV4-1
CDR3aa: CASSQTPREFYEQYF
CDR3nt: TGCGCCAGCAGCCAAACCCCCAGGGAATTCTACGAGCAGTACTTC

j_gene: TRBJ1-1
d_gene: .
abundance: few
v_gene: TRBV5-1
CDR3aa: CASSFGGFGNTEAFF
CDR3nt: TGCGCCAGCAGCTTTGGGGGGTTTGGGAACACTGAAGCTTTCTTT

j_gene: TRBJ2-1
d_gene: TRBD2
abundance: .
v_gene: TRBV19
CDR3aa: CASTPWGGAGGVGNEQFF
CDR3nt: TGTGCCAGTACCCCTTGGGGGGGAGCGGGGGGGGTGGGCAATGAGCAGTTCTTC

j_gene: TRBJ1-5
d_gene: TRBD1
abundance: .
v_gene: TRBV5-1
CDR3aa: CASSATGGANQPQHF
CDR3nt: TGCGCCAGCAGTGCTACAGGGGGCGCAAATCAGCCCCAGCATTTT

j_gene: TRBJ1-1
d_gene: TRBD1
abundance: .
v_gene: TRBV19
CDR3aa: CASASSGTAMNTEAFF
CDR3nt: TGTGCCAGCGCTTCCTCCGGGACAGCAATGAACACTGAAGCTTTCTTT

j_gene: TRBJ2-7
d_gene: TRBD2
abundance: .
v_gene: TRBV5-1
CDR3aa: CASSLDGTSFDEQYF
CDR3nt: TGCGCCAGCAGCTTGGATGGGACTAGTTTCGACGAGCAGTACTTC

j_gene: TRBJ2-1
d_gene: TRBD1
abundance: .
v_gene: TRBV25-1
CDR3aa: CASSDPGQGGYEQFF
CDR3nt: TGTGCCAGCAGTGATCCGGGACAGGGCGGGTATGAGCAGTTCTTC